This TCR beta chain originates from a study of blood T cell repertoires in COVID-19. Study-level background: Sources were T cells, B-cell-depleted T cells, or PBMCs; the material itself was cDNA or gDNA.

Data came from immunoSEQ multiplex PCR; TCRdb stores just in-frame clones and leaves some out. This sample has some 320,000 clones, with more than 75% found just once. The sample taken for sequencing was PBMCs or T cells enriched from blood (not recorded which). The receptor was isolated from a man between 60 and 70 years old who had recovered from COVID-19.

DNA of the CDR3: TGCGCCAGCAGCCGAGGAGGGAGCTCCTACAATGAGCAGTTCTTC. This codes for CASSRGGSSYNEQFF. V gene TRBV5-1 combines with J gene TRBJ2-1; maybe TRBD2 (6 bases). With 4 bases removed from V and 0 bases from J, the gap between germline ends came to 11 bases. Germline CDR1 and CDR2: SGHRS and YFSETQ. The CDR3 contains 15 residues.